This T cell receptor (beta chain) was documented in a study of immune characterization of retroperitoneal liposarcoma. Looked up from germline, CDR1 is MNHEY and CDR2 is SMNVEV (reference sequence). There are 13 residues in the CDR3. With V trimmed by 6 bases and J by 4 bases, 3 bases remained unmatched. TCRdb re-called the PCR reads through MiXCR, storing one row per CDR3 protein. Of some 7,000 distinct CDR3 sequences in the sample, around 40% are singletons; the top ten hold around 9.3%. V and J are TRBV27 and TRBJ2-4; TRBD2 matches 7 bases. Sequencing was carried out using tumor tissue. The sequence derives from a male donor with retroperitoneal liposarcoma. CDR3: CASSLSGKNIQYF. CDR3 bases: TGTGCCAGCAGCCTTAGCGGGAAAAACATTCAGTACTTC.